Following are 32 T cell receptor beta chains from one sample sequenced in a study of blood T cell repertoires in COVID-19 (dated by TCRdb to 2018 to 2021). Library creation used the immunoSEQ multiplex PCR assay. TCRdb's version of the immuneACCESS table is confined to in-frame rearrangements and falls short of the full clone set. An unresolved V gene accounts for under half of the shortfall where checked; the remainder is of unknown origin. This sample gives a few hundred thousand clones in total; around nine tenths of them show up just once. The top ten clonotypes cover 6.2% of the sample. The sample comprised peripheral blood. The receptors come from a man aged 55 to 70 who had recovered from COVID-19.

The chain recombines TRBV4-1 with TRBJ1-4, with 7 bases aligning to TRBD1. The length of the CDR3 is 15 residues. Germline V gene data show CDR1 as MGHRA and CDR2 as YSYEKL. V lost 5 bases, J lost 4 bases, and 7 bases stayed unmatched. CDR3 DNA sequence: TGCGCCAGCAGCACCCAGGACAGGAATAATGAAAAACTGTTTTTT. It is translated as CASSTQDRNNEKLFF.

This sequence joins TRBV7-2 and TRBJ1-2; TRBD1 is a possible D gene (5 bases). V was shortened by 3 bases and J by 8 bases, with 13 bases between the two germline ends. The germline CDR1 and CDR2 sequences are SGHTA and FQGNSA. This CDR3 is 13 amino acids long. The CDR3 bases are TGTGCCAGCAGCTTTTTGACAGCGGGAGGCTACACCTTC. Translated: CASSFLTAGGYTF.

V is TRBV10-3 and J is TRBJ2-6; no clear D gene. V was cut by 7 bases and J by 0 bases, with 16 bases left in between. CDR3 size: 17 residues. The germline CDR1 and CDR2 sequences are ENHRY and SYGVKD. CDR3 coding DNA: TGTGCCATCATGGAATGGGCCGCTACCTCTGGGGCCAACGTCCTGACTTTC. Translation: CAIMEWAATSGANVLTF.

The chain employs TRBV5-8 and TRBJ1-6; 9 bases fit TRBD1. CDR3 size: 17 residues. Trimming removed 0 bases from V and 7 bases from J; junction bases left unmatched: 8. The germline gives CDR1 SGHTS, CDR2 YDEGEE. CDR3 nucleotides: TGTGCCAGCAGCTTGGGCGGACAGGGGAGATGGAATTCACCCCTCCACTTT. It specifies CASSLGGQGRWNSPLHF.

The genes are TRBV12-3 or TRBV12-4 and TRBJ2-7; no clear D gene. Trimming left V 2 bases short and J 4 bases short, with 3 bases between. The CDR3 consists of 11 residues. CDR3 DNA: TGTGCCAGCAGTTTACAGTACGAGCAGTACTTC. Amino acids: CASSLQYEQYF.

The chain joins TRBV7-9 to TRBJ2-7; maybe TRBD2 (5 bases). Trimming took 0 bases from V and 2 from J, leaving 5 bases between them. The germline gives CDR1 SEHNR, CDR2 FQNEAQ (reference sequence). The CDR3 runs 13 residues. CDR3 bases: TGTGCCAGCAGCTTAGCGGAGGCCTACGAGCAGTACTTC. This encodes CASSLAEAYEQYF.

This clone was observed a single time. V gene TRBV30 combines with J gene TRBJ1-5; no firm D call. This CDR3 region has 13 residues. The germline CDR1 and CDR2 sequences are GTSNPN and SVGIG (reference sequence). V lost 2 bases and J lost 7, with 12 bases in between. The CDR3 protein is CAWSSGLQQPQHF. The CDR3 DNA sequence: TGTGCCTGGAGTAGCGGCCTGCAGCAGCCCCAGCATTTT.

This chain joins TRBV28 and TRBJ2-6; a weak D match, TRBD1 (5 bases). There are 17 residues in the CDR3. The germline CDR1 and CDR2 sequences are MDHEN and SYDVKM. The V end lost 8 bases, the J end lost 0 bases, and 17 bases lay between the germline ends. The CDR3 bases are TGTGCCAGCCTACCCCCTCCAGGGAACTCTGGGGCCAACGTCCTGACTTTC. This gives the protein CASLPPPGNSGANVLTF.

The chain couples TRBV27 to TRBJ1-3; weak D call: TRBD1 (6 bases). The CDR3 is 15 residues long. Deletions cut 5 bases from V and 2 bases from J, with 13 bases between. The germline V gene has CDR1 MNHEY and CDR2 SMNVEV (reference sequence). The CDR3 loop is CASSGLRGTGNTIYF. The DNA for the CDR3 is TGTGCCAGCAGTGGGCTGAGGGGGACTGGAAACACCATATATTTT.

The V call is TRBV18, the J call TRBJ1-6; D unclear. The CDR3 is 16 amino acids. With 0 bases removed from V and 6 bases from J, the gap between germline ends came to 12 bases. The V gene's germline CDR1 is KGHSH and CDR2 LQKENI. CDR3 residues: CASSPPAQRLNSPLHF. The CDR3 region has the DNA TGTGCCAGCTCACCACCGGCGCAGAGACTTAATTCACCCCTCCACTTT.

This clone was seen repeatedly, ten times or more. The chain carries TRBV3-1 (or the pseudogene TRBV3-2) and TRBJ1-6; D perhaps matches TRBD1 (6 bases). This CDR3 region has 17 residues. CDR1 LGHDT and CDR2 YNNKEL come from the germline V gene (reference sequence). Trimming stripped 4 bases from V and 1 base from J, with 14 bases between. CDR3 nucleotide sequence: TGTGCCAGCAGCCCCCCCAGGGGCCAGTCCTATAATTCACCCCTCCACTTT. Encoded protein: CASSPPRGQSYNSPLHF.

CDR3: CASSVSGSRGEQYF. For the CDR3, the DNA is TGTGCCAGCAGCGTATCCGGGTCCCGGGGCGAGCAGTACTTC. The gene calls are TRBV7-9 and TRBJ2-7, with D possibly TRBD2 on 5 matching bases. The CDR3 has 14 amino acids. Germline V lookup: CDR1 SEHNR, CDR2 FQNEAQ (reference sequence). Trimming stripped 5 bases from V and 6 bases from J, with 17 bases between.

The chain is built from TRBV5-6 and TRBJ2-7; D not resolved. CDR3 size: 13 residues. The V gene lost 4 bases and the J gene lost 6 bases, with 14 bases spanning the gap. The germline V gene encodes CDR1 SGHDT and CDR2 YYEEEE. The CDR3 is CASSTPAFGEQYF. Here the CDR3 DNA reads TGTGCCAGCAGCACCCCTGCCTTCGGCGAGCAGTACTTC.

V gene TRBV6-1 combines with J gene TRBJ1-2, with a possible D match to TRBD1 (5 bases). Trimming took 3 bases from V and 2 from J, leaving 7 bases between them. This CDR3 region has 13 residues. Germline V gene data show CDR1 as MNHNS and CDR2 as SASEGT. The CDR3 loop reads CASSESGNYGYTF. The CDR3 nucleotides are TGTGCCAGCAGTGAGTCAGGGAACTATGGCTACACCTTC.

In its sample, this clone was seen once. CDR3 DNA: TGTGCCAGTAGTACCCCGGGGGGCACAGATACGCAGTATTTT. This gives the protein CASSTPGGTDTQYF. The V and J genes are TRBV19 and TRBJ2-3; the D gene is possibly TRBD2 (6 bases). Germline CDR1 LNHDA, CDR2 SQIVND (reference sequence). V dropped 4 bases and J dropped 1 base, with 9 bases sitting between them. CDR3 size: 14 residues.

The V gene is TRBV18, the J gene TRBJ1-6; no definite D call. Per germline, CDR1 KGHSH and CDR2 LQKENI. V was clipped by 2 bases and J by 6 bases, with 8 bases between them. This CDR3 contains 14 residues. CDR3 sequence reads: CASSPKGGNSPLHF. In nucleotides, the CDR3 is TGTGCCAGCTCACCAAAGGGAGGTAATTCACCCCTCCACTTT.

The chain couples TRBV3-1 (or the pseudogene TRBV3-2) to TRBJ2-1, with 7 positions matching TRBD1. V lost 5 bases, J lost 6 bases, and 7 bases stayed unmatched. This CDR3 is built from 14 residues. Germline V gives CDR1 LGHDT, CDR2 YNNKEL (reference sequence). The CDR3 DNA reads TGTGCCAGCAGCTCTAGGGCAGGGGGCAATGAGCAGTTCTTC. This gives the protein CASSSRAGGNEQFF.

The rearrangement uses TRBV6-5 and TRBJ2-5; D uncertain. CDR3 length equals 11 residues. Germline V CDR1 and CDR2: MNHEY, SVGAGI. V lost 9 bases to trimming and J lost 2 bases, with 7 bases between them. CDR3 in amino acids: CASRRQETQYF. CDR3 coding DNA: TGTGCCAGTCGTAGACAAGAGACCCAGTACTTC.

The chain has TRBV7-3 and TRBJ1-2, with no clear D. Germline CDR1 and CDR2: SGHTA and FQGTGA. The CDR3 is made up of 13 amino acids. The germline V and J ends were trimmed by 0 bases and 8 bases, with 10 bases remaining between them. CDR3 protein: CASSLTGREGYTF. CDR3 in DNA: TGTGCCAGCAGCTTAACAGGGCGGGAGGGCTACACCTTC.

The chain joins TRBV20-1 to TRBJ2-3; no reliable D call. Trimming took off 6 bases at V and 4 bases at J, with 8 bases between the two ends. Germline assignment: CDR1 DFQATT and CDR2 SNEGSKA (reference sequence). The CDR3 runs 11 residues. The CDR3 spells CSALVADTQYF. The CDR3 DNA is TGCAGTGCCCTTGTCGCAGATACGCAGTATTTT.

V gene TRBV6-4 combines with J gene TRBJ2-3; 11 bases agree with TRBD2. In germline, CDR1 is MRHNA, CDR2 SNTAGT. The length of the CDR3 is 14 residues. V shed 5 bases and J 4 bases; nucleotides not matched to a gene: 2. Here the CDR3 reads CASSSSGGPDTQYF. The DNA for the CDR3 is TGTGCCAGCAGTTCTAGCGGGGGGCCAGATACGCAGTATTTT.

Points on this clone: The sample has other DNA sequences that encode this CDR3 too. The chain couples TRBV28 to TRBJ1-5, with 9 bases fitting TRBD1. The CDR3 runs to 14 residues. From germline, CDR1 is MDHEN and CDR2 SYDVKM. V lost 4 bases to trimming and J lost 5 bases; unmatched junction nucleotides: 3. The CDR3 DNA sequence: TGTGCCAGCAGTTCGGGACAGGGAGATCAGCCCCAGCATTTT. Encoded protein: CASSSGQGDQPQHF.

In its sample, this clone was seen once. CDR3 in DNA: TGTGCCAGCAGTCTCCTGACAGCGCCAGCGGGTCAGCCCCAGCATTTT. It translates to CASSLLTAPAGQPQHF. This chain joins TRBV28 and TRBJ1-5; a weak D match, TRBD1 (5 bases). The V and J ends lost 5 bases and 6 bases respectively, with 20 bases between them. The germline V gene encodes CDR1 MDHEN and CDR2 SYDVKM. This CDR3 has 16 residues.

The CDR3, as DNA: TGCGCCAGCAGCCAAAACTCAGGGGCCAGTTCCTACGAGCAGTACTTC. Protein: CASSQNSGASSYEQYF. This chain uses TRBV4-3 with TRBJ2-7, with D perhaps matching TRBD1 (6 bases). Germline V gene lookup returns CDR1 LGHNA and CDR2 YSLEER. CDR3 length: 16 residues. V lost 2 bases, J lost 1 base, and 15 bases lay in between.

V gene TRBV6-2 or TRBV6-3 combines with J gene TRBJ2-3; D gene unclear. The V gene's germline CDR1 is MNHEY and CDR2 SVGEGT. The CDR3 is made up of 14 amino acids. V lost 2 bases, J lost 4 bases, and 10 bases lay in between. The CDR3 loop reads CASSYPSNPDTQYF. DNA for the CDR3: TGTGCCAGCAGTTACCCCAGTAACCCAGATACGCAGTATTTT.

This chain joins TRBV30 and TRBJ1-5; the D is unclear. The CDR3 contains 13 residues. The V and J ends lost 3 bases and 4 bases respectively, with 10 bases between them. CDR1 is GTSNPN, CDR2 SVGIG, per germline (reference sequence). The CDR3 spells CAWSLGGNQPQHF. DNA of the CDR3: TGTGCCTGGAGCTTGGGAGGGAATCAGCCCCAGCATTTT.

J is TRBJ2-7 and V is TRBV6-5; 11 nucleotides line up with TRBD1. Germline CDR1 and CDR2: MNHEY and SVGAGI. Losses at the gene ends were 5 bases for V and 2 bases for J; bases not matched to a gene: 2. This CDR3 comprises 14 residues. The CDR3 DNA reads TGTGCCAGCAGTCTGGGACAGGGGGCCTACGAGCAGTACTTC. Protein sequence: CASSLGQGAYEQYF.

J is TRBJ1-4 and V is TRBV24-1, with TRBD1 as a possible D gene (5 bases). The V gene's germline CDR1 is KGHDR and CDR2 SFDVKD. Trimming shortened V by 4 bases and J by 7 bases, and 15 bases separated the two germline ends. This CDR3 has 15 amino acids. The CDR3 region has the DNA TGTGCCACCAGTGAACCGGGACGGGGAGGTGAAAAACTGTTTTTT. It yields the protein CATSEPGRGGEKLFF.

V is TRBV27 and J is TRBJ2-5; 10 positions match TRBD2. CDR3 length: 17 residues. V dropped 6 bases and J dropped 5; count of bases not matched to a gene: 15. Germline V gene lookup returns CDR1 MNHEY and CDR2 SMNVEV (reference sequence). As DNA, the CDR3 is TGTGCCAGCAGACTAGGGGGTGCTAGCGGGAGCTGGGAGACCCAGTACTTC. Translated, it gives CASRLGGASGSWETQYF.

The chain joins TRBV9 to TRBJ2-5; 14 bases are shared with TRBD2. Looked up from germline, CDR1 is SGDLS and CDR2 is YYNGEE. V lost 4 bases, J lost 3 bases, and 5 bases stayed unmatched. CDR3 length: 16 amino acids. In DNA, the CDR3 is TGTGCCAGCAGCATCGGGACTAGCGGGAGTGAAGAGACCCAGTACTTC. Amino acid sequence: CASSIGTSGSEETQYF.

The chain recombines TRBV28 with TRBJ2-3, with D maybe TRBD2 (6 bases). Germline V gives CDR1 MDHEN, CDR2 SYDVKM. V dropped 3 bases and J dropped 9 bases, with 13 bases sitting between them. There are 13 residues in the CDR3. The CDR3 nucleotides read TGTGCCAGCAGTTTGAATCGGGGAGGAACGCAGTATTTT. Protein product: CASSLNRGGTQYF.

The chain uses TRBV27 and TRBJ1-6, with 7 bases aligning to TRBD1. The junction had 9 bases not matched to a gene; V was cut back by 6 bases and J by 7 bases. CDR3 length: 15 amino acids. Germline V lookup: CDR1 MNHEY, CDR2 SMNVEV (reference sequence). The CDR3 reads CASRRRGRGNSPLHF. The CDR3 region has the DNA TGTGCCAGCAGGAGAAGGGGGCGCGGGAATTCACCCCTCCACTTT.